This paragraph covers one T cell receptor beta chain sequence. The data were produced by immunoSEQ multiplex PCR, yet TCRdb's version contains in-frame clones alone and is incomplete. The table has about 53,000 clones, 92% seen once. CDR1 and CDR2 (germline): LGHNA, YNFKEQ. V dropped 4 bases and J dropped 4; count of bases not matched to a gene: 10. The CDR3 length is 16 residues. This specimen comes from a study of T cell changes during pregnancy in multiple sclerosis. This specimen consisted of CD4+ T cells from peripheral blood mononuclear cells, obtained in the third trimester of pregnancy. The receptor comes from a female donor with multiple sclerosis, enrolled in a pregnancy study. This rearrangement joins TRBV4-2 to TRBJ2-1; 7 positions match TRBD2. CDR3 amino acids: CASSPRIAGEYNEQFF. CDR3 nucleotide sequence: TGTGCCAGCAGCCCCCGGATTGCGGGGGAGTACAATGAGCAGTTCTTC.